The present entry profiles one T cell receptor beta chain with its context. Repertoires were generated with immunoSEQ multiplex PCR, while TCRdb's copy carries only in-frame clones and drops some. The sample contains approximately 150,000 clones, 89% of which appear only once. The sample belongs to a study of T cells in localized non-small cell lung cancer. The ends were cut back, 0 bases at V and 7 bases at J, with 10 bases in the middle. The CDR3 runs 13 residues. The germline V gene has CDR1 SGHRS and CDR2 YFSETQ. The rearrangement uses TRBV5-1 and TRBJ1-1; possibly TRBD1 for D (5 bases). The source of this sequence is a female donor aged 60 or older with stage I lung adenocarcinoma. Sequenced here: peripheral blood, sampled before any cancer treatment. CDR3 amino acids: CASSLGGGYEAFF. The CDR3 DNA reads TGCGCCAGCAGCTTGGGCGGGGGTTATGAAGCTTTCTTT.